Detailed here is one T cell receptor (beta chain). What antigen it recognizes has not been identified. No much larger clone is present one base from it, and per-base qualities are unavailable. The data belong to a study of blood T cell repertoires in COVID-19 (dated by TCRdb to 2019 to 2021). In the study overall: The collaborator samples originated in the United States, Italy and Spain and spanned the acute and convalescent phases of COVID-19. The prospective study material was composed of cDNA or gDNA derived from T cells, B-cell-depleted T cells, or PBMCs. Deeply sampled blood TCRbeta repertoires from subjects exposed to, actively infected with, or recovered from COVID-19 were included in the dataset. The repertoires were released in a freely available public database meant as a resource for research on the immune response to SARS-CoV-2. The samples were drawn from two sources: the first 160 participants of the ongoing ImmuneRACE study, and over 1,000 subjects contributed by 6 global collaborators. The sample metadata nearly always contained a de-identified subject ID, COVID-19 status, age in years and sex. HLA class I and class II types, where available, came from metadata supplied by the sample provider rather than from assay-based typing.

The immunoSEQ Assay, a bias-controlled multiplex PCR, was used to amplify TCRbeta CDR3 regions from genomic DNA. The authors' pipeline ran thus. Within the assay, amplification of reference gene primers was used to estimate how many nucleated cells each sample contained. Sequence reads were collapsed and filtered to measure the absolute abundance of every unique TCRbeta CDR3 rearrangement. For each sample, productive Simpson clonality was calculated as the square root of Simpson's diversity index over productive rearrangements. The clones in this table, taken by TCRdb from immuneACCESS, are in-frame only. Not every clone is retained; where verified, under half of the shortfall comes from an unresolved V gene, and the cause of the rest is unknown. Clonal size and the V and J genes are those of that table, whereas D and trimming came from the DNA. This sample has around 60,000 clones in its table, and over 70% of those were observed once. Together, the top ten hold around 19% of the sample.

The collaborating institutions used their own protocols to collect whole blood in K2EDTA tubes. For TCRbeta analysis, collaborator samples were shipped as frozen whole blood, as isolated PBMCs, or as DNA extracted from either sample type. The paper as a whole reports these results and caveats: How much clinical and demographic metadata was included differed by source and by participant, and the metadata was provided uncurated.

Sequences were obtained from peripheral blood. The TCR was taken from a woman between 45 and 60 years old with active or convalescent COVID-19.

The CDR3 region: CSAPQGQGYTF. The DNA is TGCAGTGCACCTCAGGGGCAGGGCTACACCTTC. The rearrangement combines TRBV20-1 with TRBJ1-2; TRBD1 is a possible D gene, resting on 6 matching bases. V is reduced by 6 bases and J by 8 bases, leaving a spacing of 13 bases between them. The CDR3 starts with the cysteine, ends with the phenylalanine, and has 11 residues. Only CDR3 DNA remains: 33 bases, in frame from the first base. CDR1 and CDR2, looked up from the germline V gene (reference sequence), are DFQATT and SNEGSKA.